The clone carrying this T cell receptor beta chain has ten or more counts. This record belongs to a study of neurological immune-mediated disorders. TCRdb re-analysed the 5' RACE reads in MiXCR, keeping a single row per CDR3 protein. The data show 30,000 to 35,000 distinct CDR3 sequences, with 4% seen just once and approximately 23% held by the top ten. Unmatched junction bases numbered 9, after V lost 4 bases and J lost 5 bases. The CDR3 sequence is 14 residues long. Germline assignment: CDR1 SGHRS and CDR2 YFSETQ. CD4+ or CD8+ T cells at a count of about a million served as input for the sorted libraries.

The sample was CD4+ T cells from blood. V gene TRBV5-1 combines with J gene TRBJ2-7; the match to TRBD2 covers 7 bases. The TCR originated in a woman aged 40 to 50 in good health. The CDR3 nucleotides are TGCGCCAGCAGCGTAGTTCCAGGGACTAACGAGCAGTACTTC. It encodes CASSVVPGTNEQYF.